Listed below are T cell receptor beta chains from one sample, sequenced in a study of memory CD4+ T cells and cytomegalovirus serostatus. Only in-frame clones appear in the TCRdb table, and some are missing; sequencing was by immunoSEQ multiplex PCR. The sample lists 40,000 to 45,000 clones; roughly 77% were seen once. The specimen sequenced was memory CD4+ T cells from blood. These receptors all come from an adult in good health and CMV-seronegative. Both conserved end residues are part of each CDR3. Fields, in order: CDR3 length, clone size, J gene, D gene, V gene, CDR3 DNA, CDR3 protein. The D gene is left open where the match is weak. The size entry is marked missing in some rows and otherwise reads once, few, many or a size class.

len: 15
abundance: -
j_gene: TRBJ1-2
d_gene: -
v_gene: TRBV5-6
CDR3nt: TGTGCCAGCAGCTCACCTCGGAGCGGCCTCGGAGGCTACACCTTC
CDR3aa: CASSSPRSGLGGYTF

len: 14
abundance: -
j_gene: TRBJ2-3
d_gene: TRBD2
v_gene: TRBV7-2
CDR3nt: TGTGCCAGCAGCACCGGACTAGCAAGAGATACGCAGTATTTT
CDR3aa: CASSTGLARDTQYF

len: 15
abundance: few
j_gene: TRBJ1-1
d_gene: TRBD1
v_gene: TRBV7-6
CDR3nt: TGTGCCAGCAGCTTAGAGGGGGACAGGAGGGCTGAAGCTTTCTTT
CDR3aa: CASSLEGDRRAEAFF

len: 16
abundance: -
j_gene: TRBJ2-5
d_gene: -
v_gene: TRBV12-1
CDR3nt: TGTGCCAGCAGCAAGACAGGGACCATTAAACAAGAGACCCAGTACTTC
CDR3aa: CASSKTGTIKQETQYF

len: 14
abundance: -
j_gene: TRBJ2-3
d_gene: TRBD2
v_gene: TRBV29-1
CDR3nt: TGCAGCGTCGCTAGCGGGGGTAGCACAGATACGCAGTATTTT
CDR3aa: CSVASGGSTDTQYF

len: 18
abundance: -
j_gene: TRBJ2-3
d_gene: TRBD2
v_gene: TRBV14
CDR3nt: TGTGCCAGCAGCCAAGATACGACTAGCGGGGCCGGGGGAGATACGCAGTATTTT
CDR3aa: CASSQDTTSGAGGDTQYF

len: 12
abundance: few
j_gene: TRBJ2-3
d_gene: -
v_gene: TRBV11-2
CDR3nt: TGTGCCAGCGCCACTTTCACAGATACGCAGTATTTT
CDR3aa: CASATFTDTQYF

len: 13
abundance: -
j_gene: TRBJ2-2
d_gene: -
v_gene: TRBV7-8
CDR3nt: TGTGCCAGCACCCCGAGGGAGCCCGGGGAGCTGTTTTTT
CDR3aa: CASTPREPGELFF

len: 16
abundance: -
j_gene: TRBJ2-3
d_gene: -
v_gene: TRBV5-1
CDR3nt: TGCGCCAGCAGCTTGGGTCCGCTCGGGCTAACAGATACGCAGTATTTT
CDR3aa: CASSLGPLGLTDTQYF

len: 14
abundance: -
j_gene: TRBJ1-2
d_gene: TRBD1
v_gene: TRBV29-1
CDR3nt: TGCAGCGGGGGAGCCGGGACAGGGTTGGATGGCTACACCTTC
CDR3aa: CSGGAGTGLDGYTF

len: 17
abundance: few
j_gene: TRBJ2-6
d_gene: TRBD1
v_gene: TRBV2
CDR3nt: TGTGCCAGCACAAGGACAGGTCCCTTCTCTGGGGCCAACGTCCTGACTTTC
CDR3aa: CASTRTGPFSGANVLTF

len: 13
abundance: -
j_gene: TRBJ2-2
d_gene: -
v_gene: TRBV19
CDR3nt: TGTGCCAGTACCGACCAAAACACCGGGGAGCTGTTTTTT
CDR3aa: CASTDQNTGELFF

len: 14
abundance: -
j_gene: TRBJ1-1
d_gene: -
v_gene: TRBV11-1
CDR3nt: TGTGCCAGCAGCTTTCTAGGAGTGAACACTGAAGCTTTCTTT
CDR3aa: CASSFLGVNTEAFF

len: 13
abundance: -
j_gene: TRBJ2-3
d_gene: -
v_gene: TRBV7-6
CDR3nt: TGTGCCAGCAGTACCGGGGGAGGAGATACGCAGTATTTT
CDR3aa: CASSTGGGDTQYF

len: 17
abundance: -
j_gene: TRBJ2-1
d_gene: TRBD2
v_gene: TRBV7-2
CDR3nt: TGTGCCAGCAGCTTATCCCTAGCGGGGGCCCCTTGGAATGAGCAGTTCTTC
CDR3aa: CASSLSLAGAPWNEQFF

len: 14
abundance: -
j_gene: TRBJ2-3
d_gene: -
v_gene: TRBV4-1
CDR3nt: TGCGCCAGCAGCCGAGCTGCTAGCCCAGATACGCAGTATTTT
CDR3aa: CASSRAASPDTQYF

len: 15
abundance: -
j_gene: TRBJ1-2
d_gene: -
v_gene: TRBV6-5
CDR3nt: TGTGCCAGCAGTGCCGGGGGGCCCCTTAACTATGGCTACACCTTC
CDR3aa: CASSAGGPLNYGYTF

len: 12
abundance: -
j_gene: TRBJ2-7
d_gene: -
v_gene: TRBV6-5
CDR3nt: TGTGCCAGCAGCTCAGGGCCCTACGAGCAGTACTTC
CDR3aa: CASSSGPYEQYF

len: 14
abundance: -
j_gene: TRBJ1-4
d_gene: TRBD1
v_gene: TRBV10-3
CDR3nt: TGTGCCATCAGGCCGACAGGGGCTAATGAAAAACTGTTTTTT
CDR3aa: CAIRPTGANEKLFF

len: 17
abundance: -
j_gene: TRBJ1-4
d_gene: -
v_gene: TRBV7-2
CDR3nt: TGTGCCAGCAGCTTAGTCGGGGGCGGACCAACTAATGAAAAACTGTTTTTT
CDR3aa: CASSLVGGGPTNEKLFF

len: 15
abundance: once
j_gene: TRBJ2-7
d_gene: -
v_gene: TRBV6-5
CDR3nt: TGTGCCAGCAGCCCCCCCGGCCGCCGCGAAAGCGAGCAGTACTTC
CDR3aa: CASSPPGRRESEQYF

len: 14
abundance: -
j_gene: TRBJ2-7
d_gene: TRBD2
v_gene: TRBV7-3
CDR3nt: TGTGCCAGCAGCCCGACTAGCGGGGTTCACGAGCAGTACTTC
CDR3aa: CASSPTSGVHEQYF

len: 15
abundance: -
j_gene: TRBJ1-4
d_gene: TRBD1
v_gene: TRBV18
CDR3nt: TGTGCCAGCTCACCAGGTCCCGGGACAGGGATGAAACTGTTTTTT
CDR3aa: CASSPGPGTGMKLFF